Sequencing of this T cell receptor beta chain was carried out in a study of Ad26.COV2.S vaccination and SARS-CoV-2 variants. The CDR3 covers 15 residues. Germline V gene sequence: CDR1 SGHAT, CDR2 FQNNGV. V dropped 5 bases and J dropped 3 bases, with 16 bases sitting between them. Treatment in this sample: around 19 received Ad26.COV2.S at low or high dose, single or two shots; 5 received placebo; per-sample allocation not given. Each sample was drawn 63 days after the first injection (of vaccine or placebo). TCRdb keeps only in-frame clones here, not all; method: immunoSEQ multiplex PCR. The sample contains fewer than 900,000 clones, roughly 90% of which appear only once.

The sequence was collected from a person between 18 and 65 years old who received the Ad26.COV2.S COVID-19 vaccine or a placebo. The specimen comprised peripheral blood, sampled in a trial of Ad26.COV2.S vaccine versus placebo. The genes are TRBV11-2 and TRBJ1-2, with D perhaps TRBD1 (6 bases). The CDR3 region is CASSPRTGPDYGYTF. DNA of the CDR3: TGTGCCAGCAGCCCCCGAACAGGGCCCGACTATGGCTACACCTTC.